These 5 T cell receptor beta chains originate from one sample sequenced in a study of T cell responses to AZD1222 COVID-19 vaccine (TCRdb year 2021). The meaning of the sample's time point label: baseline before first vaccination. The library relied on the immunoSEQ multiplex PCR assay. In its TCRdb copy, this immuneACCESS table keeps in-frame sequences only and misses some clones. Where compared with another copy, unresolved V genes explain less than half of these, and the others have no known cause. Here the sample has 90,000 to 150,000 clones; 85% to 90% occur a single time. Roughly 7.7% of the sample goes to the ten largest clones. The sample in question was peripheral blood, obtained on day 0 of AZD1222 vaccination. The receptors come from an adult in good health.

The chain employs TRBV19 and TRBJ2-1; 11 bases fit TRBD2. Looked up from germline, CDR1 is LNHDA and CDR2 is SQIVND (reference sequence). The CDR3 loop spans 16 amino acids. The V and J ends lost 6 bases and 4 bases, in that order; junction bases with no gene match: 8. The CDR3 protein is CASRPETSGVYNEQFF. In DNA form, the CDR3 reads TGTGCCAGTAGGCCAGAGACTAGCGGGGTTTACAATGAGCAGTTCTTC.

This clone was seen just once. The chain carries TRBV18 and TRBJ1-4; 7 nucleotides agree with TRBD1. CDR3 size: 16 residues. Germline V gene data show CDR1 as KGHSH and CDR2 as LQKENI. Trimming removed 0 bases from V and 4 bases from J; junction bases left unmatched: 5. The CDR3 sequence: CASSPPGTVYNEKLFF. CDR3 nucleotides: TGTGCCAGCTCACCACCCGGGACAGTCTATAATGAAAAACTGTTTTTT.

This clone was found once. This chain links TRBV7-6 with TRBJ2-1; unclear D gene. The germline V and J ends were trimmed by 5 bases and 7 bases, with 6 bases remaining between them. This CDR3 has 11 amino acids. CDR1 SGHVS and CDR2 FNYEAQ come from the germline V gene. The CDR3 DNA sequence: TGTGCCAGCAGCCCCGCTAATGAGCAGTTCTTC. It translates to CASSPANEQFF.

The CDR3 nucleotides read TGTGCCAGCGGCGGGGATTCCCACGAGCAGTACTTC. Its protein product is CASGGDSHEQYF. V usage is TRBV2 and J usage is TRBJ2-7; a weak D match, TRBD2 (6 bases). CDR1 SNHLY and CDR2 FYNNEI come from the germline V gene. CDR3 length: 12 amino acids. Trimming stripped 8 bases from V and 5 bases from J, with 13 bases between.

This clone was found once. The chain employs TRBV2 and TRBJ1-1; D perhaps matches TRBD1 (6 bases). The CDR3 length is 15 residues. V lost 3 bases to trimming and J lost 5 bases, with 16 bases between them. The V gene's germline CDR1 is SNHLY and CDR2 FYNNEI. Here the CDR3 reads CASSDGGRGDTEAFF. The DNA for the CDR3 is TGTGCCAGCAGTGATGGGGGCAGGGGTGATACTGAAGCTTTCTTT.